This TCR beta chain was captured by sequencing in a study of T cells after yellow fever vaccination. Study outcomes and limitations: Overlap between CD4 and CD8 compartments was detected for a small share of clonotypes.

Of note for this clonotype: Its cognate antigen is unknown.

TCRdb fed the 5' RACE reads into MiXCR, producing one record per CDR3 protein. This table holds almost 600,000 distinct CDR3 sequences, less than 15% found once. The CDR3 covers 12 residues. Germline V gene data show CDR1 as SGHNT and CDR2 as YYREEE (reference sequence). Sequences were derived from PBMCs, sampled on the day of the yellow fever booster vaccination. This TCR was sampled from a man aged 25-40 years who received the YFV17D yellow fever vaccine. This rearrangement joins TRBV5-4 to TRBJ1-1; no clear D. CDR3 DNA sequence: TGTGCAACTAGTGTGGGAGGGACTGAAGCTTTCTTT. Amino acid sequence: CATSVGGTEAFF. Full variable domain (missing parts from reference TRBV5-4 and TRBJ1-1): ETGVTQSPTHLIKTRGQQVTLRCSSQSGHNTVSWYQQALGQGPQFIFQYYREEENGRGNFPPRFSGLQFPNYSSELNVNALELDDSALYLCATSVGGTEAFFGQGTRLTVV.